What follows is one TCR beta chain and its context. This specimen belongs to a study of blood T cell repertoires in COVID-19. Study background: The samples span acute and convalescent COVID-19 from the United States, Italy and Spain.

Germline V gene data show CDR1 as SGHDT and CDR2 as YYEEEE. This CDR3 has 14 residues. J lost 8 bases, V lost 0 bases, and 7 bases had no gene match. Here immunoSEQ multiplex PCR was the method, and the copy in TCRdb shows in-frame clones only, minus some. Of roughly 250,000 clones listed, around 87% were seen once; the top ten hold less than 3%. The chain couples TRBV5-6 to TRBJ1-2, with TRBD1 identical over 7 bases. This clonotype originated in a woman aged 50 to 60 with acute or convalescent COVID-19. Sequencing was done on a sample of peripheral blood. CDR3 nucleotides: TGTGCCAGCAGCTTGGGTCTAACAGGGGAAGGCTACACCTTC. The encoded protein is CASSLGLTGEGYTF.